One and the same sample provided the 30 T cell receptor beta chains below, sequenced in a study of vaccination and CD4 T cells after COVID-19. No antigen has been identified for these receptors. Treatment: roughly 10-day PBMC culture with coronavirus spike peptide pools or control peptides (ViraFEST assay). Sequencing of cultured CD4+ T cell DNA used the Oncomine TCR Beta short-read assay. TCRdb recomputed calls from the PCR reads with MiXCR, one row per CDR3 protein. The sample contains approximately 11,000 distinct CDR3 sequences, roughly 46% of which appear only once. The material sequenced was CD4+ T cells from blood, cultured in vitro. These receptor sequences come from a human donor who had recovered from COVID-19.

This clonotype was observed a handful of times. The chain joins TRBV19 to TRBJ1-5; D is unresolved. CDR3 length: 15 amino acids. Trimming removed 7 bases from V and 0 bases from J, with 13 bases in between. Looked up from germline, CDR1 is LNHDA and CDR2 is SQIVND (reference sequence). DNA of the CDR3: TGTGCCAGTAAACAAGGAGCTTATAGCAATCAGCCCCAGCATTTT. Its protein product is CASKQGAYSNQPQHF.

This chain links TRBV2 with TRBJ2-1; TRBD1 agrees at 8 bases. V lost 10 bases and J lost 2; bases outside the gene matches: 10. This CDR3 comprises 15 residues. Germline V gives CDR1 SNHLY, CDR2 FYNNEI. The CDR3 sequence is CATAGGYGPYNEQFF. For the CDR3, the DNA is TGTGCCACCGCAGGGGGCTACGGCCCCTACAATGAGCAGTTCTTC.

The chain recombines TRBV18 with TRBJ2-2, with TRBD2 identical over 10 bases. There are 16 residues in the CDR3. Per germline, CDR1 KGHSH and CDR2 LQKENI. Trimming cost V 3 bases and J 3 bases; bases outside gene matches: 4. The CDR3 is CASSPGLAADTGELFF. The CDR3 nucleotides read TGTGCCAGCTCACCTGGACTAGCGGCGGACACCGGGGAGCTGTTTTTT.

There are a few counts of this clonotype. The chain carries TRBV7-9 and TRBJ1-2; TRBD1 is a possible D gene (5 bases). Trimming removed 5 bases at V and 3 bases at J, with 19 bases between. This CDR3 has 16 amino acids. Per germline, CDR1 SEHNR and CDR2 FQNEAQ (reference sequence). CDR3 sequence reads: CASSDYYSKGDYGYTF. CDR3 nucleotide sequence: TGTGCCAGCAGCGATTACTATTCGAAAGGGGACTATGGCTACACCTTC.

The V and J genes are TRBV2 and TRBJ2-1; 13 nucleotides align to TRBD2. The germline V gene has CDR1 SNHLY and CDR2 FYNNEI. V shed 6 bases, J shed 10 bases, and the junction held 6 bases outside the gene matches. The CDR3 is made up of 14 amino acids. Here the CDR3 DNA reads TGTGCCAGCAGGACTAGCGGGGGGCTAGGGGAGCAGTTCTTC. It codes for CASRTSGGLGEQFF. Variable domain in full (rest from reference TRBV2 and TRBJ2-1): EPEVTQTPSHQVTQMGQEVILRCVPISNHLYFYWYRQILGQKVEFLVSFYNNEISEKSEIFDDQFSVERPDGSNFTLKIRSTKLEDSAMYFCASRTSGGLGEQFFGPGTRLTVL.

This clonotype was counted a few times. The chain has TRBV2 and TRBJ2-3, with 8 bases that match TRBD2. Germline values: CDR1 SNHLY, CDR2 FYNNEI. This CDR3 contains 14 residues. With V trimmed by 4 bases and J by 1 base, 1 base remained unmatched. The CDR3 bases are TGTGCCAGCAGTGCGACTAGCGGCACAGATACGCAGTATTTT. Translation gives CASSATSGTDTQYF.

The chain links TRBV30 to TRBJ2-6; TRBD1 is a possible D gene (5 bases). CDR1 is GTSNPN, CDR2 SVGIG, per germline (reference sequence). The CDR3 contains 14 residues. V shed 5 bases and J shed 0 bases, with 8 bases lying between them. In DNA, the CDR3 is TGTGCCTGGGACAGAAGCTCTGGGGCCAACGTCCTGACTTTC. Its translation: CAWDRSSGANVLTF.

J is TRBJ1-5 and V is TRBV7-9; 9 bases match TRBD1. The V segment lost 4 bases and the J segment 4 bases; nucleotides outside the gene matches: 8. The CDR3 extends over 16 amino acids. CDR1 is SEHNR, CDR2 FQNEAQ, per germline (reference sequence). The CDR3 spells CASSYQAGTGNQPQHF. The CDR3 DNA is TGTGCCAGCAGCTACCAAGCCGGGACAGGGAATCAGCCCCAGCATTTT.

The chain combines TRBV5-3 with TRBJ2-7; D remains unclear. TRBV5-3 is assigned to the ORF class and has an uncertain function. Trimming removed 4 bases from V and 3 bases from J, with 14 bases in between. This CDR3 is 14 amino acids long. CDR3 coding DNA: TGTGCCAGAAGCGCCCCCGCAGGTATCTACGAGCAGTACTTC. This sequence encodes CARSAPAGIYEQYF.

The CDR3: CSARGHRKGRDQETQYF. As DNA, the CDR3 is TGCAGTGCTAGAGGCCATCGAAAGGGCAGGGATCAAGAGACCCAGTACTTC. This chain uses TRBV20-1 with TRBJ2-5; TRBD1 is a possible D gene (5 bases). The germline V gene has CDR1 DFQATT and CDR2 SNEGSKA (reference sequence). Trimming removed 1 base from V and 2 bases from J, with 20 bases in between. This CDR3 is 17 amino acids long.

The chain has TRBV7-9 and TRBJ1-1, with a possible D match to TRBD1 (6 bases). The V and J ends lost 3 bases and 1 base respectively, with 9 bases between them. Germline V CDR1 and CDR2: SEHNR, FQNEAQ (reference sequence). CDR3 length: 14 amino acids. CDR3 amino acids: CASSFGQTNTEAFF. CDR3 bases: TGTGCCAGCAGCTTCGGACAGACGAACACTGAAGCTTTCTTT.

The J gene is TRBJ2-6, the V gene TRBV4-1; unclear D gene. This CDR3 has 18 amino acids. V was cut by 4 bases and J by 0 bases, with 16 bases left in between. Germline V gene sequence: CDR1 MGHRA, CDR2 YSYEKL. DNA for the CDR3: TGCGCCAGCAGCCTCTCCCATCAGTACGGCTCTGGGGCCAACGTCCTGACTTTC. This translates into CASSLSHQYGSGANVLTF.

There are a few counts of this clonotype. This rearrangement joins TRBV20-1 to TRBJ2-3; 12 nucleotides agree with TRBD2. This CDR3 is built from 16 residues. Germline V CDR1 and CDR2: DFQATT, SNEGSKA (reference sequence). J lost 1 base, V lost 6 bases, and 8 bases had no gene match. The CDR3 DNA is TGCAGTGCGCGGGATAGACTAGCGGGGGGCACAGATACGCAGTATTTT. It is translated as CSARDRLAGGTDTQYF.

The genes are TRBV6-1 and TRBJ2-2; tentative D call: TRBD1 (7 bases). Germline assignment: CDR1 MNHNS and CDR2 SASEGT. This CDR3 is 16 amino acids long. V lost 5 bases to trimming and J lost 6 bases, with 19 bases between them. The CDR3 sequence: CASSRPGGGDPGELFF. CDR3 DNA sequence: TGTGCCAGCAGTCGCCCAGGGGGAGGAGATCCCGGGGAGCTGTTTTTT.

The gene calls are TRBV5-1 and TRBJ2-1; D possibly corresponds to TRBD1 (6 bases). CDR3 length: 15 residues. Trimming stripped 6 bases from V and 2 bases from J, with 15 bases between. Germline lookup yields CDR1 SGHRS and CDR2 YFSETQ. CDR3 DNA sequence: TGCGCCAGCACCGACGGGACACATCCCTACAATGAGCAGTTCTTC. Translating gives CASTDGTHPYNEQFF.

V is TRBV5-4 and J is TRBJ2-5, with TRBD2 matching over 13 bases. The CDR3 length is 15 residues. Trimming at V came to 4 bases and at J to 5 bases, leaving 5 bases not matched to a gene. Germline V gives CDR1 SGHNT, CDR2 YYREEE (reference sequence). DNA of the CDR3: TGTGCCAGCAGCCCGGGACTAGCGGGGTCGGAGACCCAGTACTTC. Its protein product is CASSPGLAGSETQYF.

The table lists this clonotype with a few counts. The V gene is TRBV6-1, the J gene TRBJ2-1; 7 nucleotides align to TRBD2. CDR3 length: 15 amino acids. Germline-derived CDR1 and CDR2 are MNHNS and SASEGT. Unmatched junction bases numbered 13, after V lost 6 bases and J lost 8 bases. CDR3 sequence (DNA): TGTGCCAGCAGGGTCGTGGGGGGGGGAGGGTATGAGCAGTTCTTC. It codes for CASRVVGGGGYEQFF.

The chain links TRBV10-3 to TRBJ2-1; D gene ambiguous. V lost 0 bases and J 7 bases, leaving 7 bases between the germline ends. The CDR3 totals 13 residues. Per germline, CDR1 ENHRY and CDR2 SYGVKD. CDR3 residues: CAISESQRNEQFF. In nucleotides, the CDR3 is TGTGCCATCAGTGAGTCTCAGAGGAATGAGCAGTTCTTC.

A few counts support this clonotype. The CDR3 DNA follows: TGTGCCAGCAGCCCCCGGGACGGCTACGAGCAGTACTTC. This codes for CASSPRDGYEQYF. The genes are TRBV11-2 and TRBJ2-7; D may match TRBD1 or TRBD2 (5 bases each). The germline V gene has CDR1 SGHAT and CDR2 FQNNGV. Trimming left V 5 bases short and J 3 bases short, with 11 bases between. The CDR3 is made up of 13 amino acids.

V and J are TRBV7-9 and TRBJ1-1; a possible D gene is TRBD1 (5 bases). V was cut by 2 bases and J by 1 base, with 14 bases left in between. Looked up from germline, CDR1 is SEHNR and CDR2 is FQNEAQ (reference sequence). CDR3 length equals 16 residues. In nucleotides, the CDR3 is TGTGCCAGCAGCTTAAAATTCGGGACGGAGAACACTGAAGCTTTCTTT. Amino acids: CASSLKFGTENTEAFF.

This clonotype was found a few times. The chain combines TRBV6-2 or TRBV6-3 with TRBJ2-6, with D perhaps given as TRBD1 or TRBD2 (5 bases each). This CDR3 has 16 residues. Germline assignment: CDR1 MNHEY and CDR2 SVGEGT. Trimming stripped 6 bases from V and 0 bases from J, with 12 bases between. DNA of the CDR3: TGTGCCAGCAGGGATTCTGGGGGCTCTGGGGCCAACGTCCTGACTTTC. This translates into CASRDSGGSGANVLTF.

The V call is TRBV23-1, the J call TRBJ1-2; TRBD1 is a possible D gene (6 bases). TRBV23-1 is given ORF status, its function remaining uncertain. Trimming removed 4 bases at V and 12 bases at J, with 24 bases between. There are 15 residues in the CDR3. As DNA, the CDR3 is TGCGCCAGCAGTCGCATTAGGGACAACGGGAGCGGCCACACCTTC. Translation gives CASSRIRDNGSGHTF.

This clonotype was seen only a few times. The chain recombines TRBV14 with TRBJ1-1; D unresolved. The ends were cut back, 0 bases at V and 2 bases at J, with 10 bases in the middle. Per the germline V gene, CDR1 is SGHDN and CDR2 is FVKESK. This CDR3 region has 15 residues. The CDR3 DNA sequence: TGTGCCAGCAGCCAAGATCTGGGCACAAACACTGAAGCTTTCTTT. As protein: CASSQDLGTNTEAFF.

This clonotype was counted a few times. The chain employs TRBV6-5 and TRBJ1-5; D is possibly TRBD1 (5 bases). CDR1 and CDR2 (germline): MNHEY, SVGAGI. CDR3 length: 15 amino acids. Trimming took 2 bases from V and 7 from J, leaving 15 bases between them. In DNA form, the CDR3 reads TGTGCCAGCAGTTACGAAGGCAGGGATGGGCAGCCCCAGCATTTT. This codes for CASSYEGRDGQPQHF.

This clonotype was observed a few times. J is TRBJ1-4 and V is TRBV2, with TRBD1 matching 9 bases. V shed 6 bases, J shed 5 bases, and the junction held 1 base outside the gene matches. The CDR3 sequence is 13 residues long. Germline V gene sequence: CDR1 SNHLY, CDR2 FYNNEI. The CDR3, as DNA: TGTGCCAGCAGGGGACAGGGAAATGAAAAACTGTTTTTT. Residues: CASRGQGNEKLFF.

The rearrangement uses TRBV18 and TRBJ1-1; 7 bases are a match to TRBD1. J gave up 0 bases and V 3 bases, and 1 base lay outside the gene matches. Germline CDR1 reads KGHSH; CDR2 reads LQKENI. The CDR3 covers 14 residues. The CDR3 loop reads CASSPGQLNTEAFF. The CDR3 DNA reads TGTGCCAGCTCACCGGGACAGTTGAACACTGAAGCTTTCTTT. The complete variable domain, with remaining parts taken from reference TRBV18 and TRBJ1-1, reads NAGVMQNPRHLVRRRGQEARLRCSPMKGHSHVYWYRQLPEEGLKFMVYLQKENIIDESGMPKERFSAEFPKEGPSILRIQQVVRGDSAAYFCASSPGQLNTEAFFGQGTRLTVV.

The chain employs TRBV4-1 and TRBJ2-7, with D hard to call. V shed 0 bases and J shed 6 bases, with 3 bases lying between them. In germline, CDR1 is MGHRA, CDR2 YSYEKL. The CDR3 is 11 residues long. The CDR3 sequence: CASSQDVEQYF. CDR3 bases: TGCGCCAGCAGCCAAGACGTCGAGCAGTACTTC.

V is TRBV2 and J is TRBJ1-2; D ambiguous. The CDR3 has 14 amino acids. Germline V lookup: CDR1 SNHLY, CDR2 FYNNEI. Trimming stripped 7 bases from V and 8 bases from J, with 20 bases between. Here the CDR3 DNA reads TGTGCCAGCAAGGGCTTTTTTCTTTCGCGCGGCTACACCTTC. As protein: CASKGFFLSRGYTF. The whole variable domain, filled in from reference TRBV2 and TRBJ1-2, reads EPEVTQTPSHQVTQMGQEVILRCVPISNHLYFYWYRQILGQKVEFLVSFYNNEISEKSEIFDDQFSVERPDGSNFTLKIRSTKLEDSAMYFCASKGFFLSRGYTFGSGTRLTVV.

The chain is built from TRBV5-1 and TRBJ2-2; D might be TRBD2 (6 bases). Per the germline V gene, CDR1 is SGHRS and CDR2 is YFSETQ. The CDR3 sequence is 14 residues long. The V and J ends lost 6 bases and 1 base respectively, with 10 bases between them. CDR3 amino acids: CASISGQNTGELFF. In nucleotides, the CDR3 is TGCGCCAGCATTAGCGGACAGAACACCGGGGAGCTGTTTTTT.

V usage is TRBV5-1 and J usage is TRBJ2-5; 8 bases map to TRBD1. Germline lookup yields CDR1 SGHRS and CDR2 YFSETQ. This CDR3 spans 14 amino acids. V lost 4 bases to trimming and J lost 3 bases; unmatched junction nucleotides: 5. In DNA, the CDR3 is TGCGCCAGCAGCCCCAAGGACAGGGAAGAGACCCAGTACTTC. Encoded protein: CASSPKDREETQYF.